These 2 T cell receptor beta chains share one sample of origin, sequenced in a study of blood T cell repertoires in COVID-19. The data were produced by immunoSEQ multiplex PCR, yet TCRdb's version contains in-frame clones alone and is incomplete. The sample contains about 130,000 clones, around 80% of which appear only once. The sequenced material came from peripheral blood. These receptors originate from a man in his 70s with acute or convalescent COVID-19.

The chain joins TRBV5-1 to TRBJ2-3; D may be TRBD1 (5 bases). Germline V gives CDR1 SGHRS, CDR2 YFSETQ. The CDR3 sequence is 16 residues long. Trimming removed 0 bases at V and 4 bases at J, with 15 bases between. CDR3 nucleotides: TGCGCCAGCAGCTTGGGTTTCGGCAGGGTCCCAGATACGCAGTATTTT. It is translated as CASSLGFGRVPDTQYF.

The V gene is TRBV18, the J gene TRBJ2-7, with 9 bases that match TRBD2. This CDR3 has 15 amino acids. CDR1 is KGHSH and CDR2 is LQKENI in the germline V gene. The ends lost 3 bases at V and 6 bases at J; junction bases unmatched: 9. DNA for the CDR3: TGTGCCAGCTCACCGTCCCGGACTAGCGATGCCGAGCAGTACTTC. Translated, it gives CASSPSRTSDAEQYF. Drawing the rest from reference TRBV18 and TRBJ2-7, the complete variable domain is NAGVMQNPRHLVRRRGQEARLRCSPMKGHSHVYWYRQLPEEGLKFMVYLQKENIIDESGMPKERFSAEFPKEGPSILRIQQVVRGDSAAYFCASSPSRTSDAEQYFGPGTRLTVT.